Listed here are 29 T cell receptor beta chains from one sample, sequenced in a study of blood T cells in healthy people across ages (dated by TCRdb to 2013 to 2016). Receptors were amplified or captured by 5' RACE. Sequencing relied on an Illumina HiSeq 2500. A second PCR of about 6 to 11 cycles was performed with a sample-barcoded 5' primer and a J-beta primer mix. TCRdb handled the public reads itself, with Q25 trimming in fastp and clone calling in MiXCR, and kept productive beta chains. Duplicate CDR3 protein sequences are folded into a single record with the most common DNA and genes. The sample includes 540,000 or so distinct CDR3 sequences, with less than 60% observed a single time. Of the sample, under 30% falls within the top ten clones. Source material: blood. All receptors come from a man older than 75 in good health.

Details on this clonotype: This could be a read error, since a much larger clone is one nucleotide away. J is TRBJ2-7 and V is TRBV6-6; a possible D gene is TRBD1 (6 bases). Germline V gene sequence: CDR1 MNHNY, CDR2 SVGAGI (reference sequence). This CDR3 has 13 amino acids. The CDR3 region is CAGRIGGNYEQYF. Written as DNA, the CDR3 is TGTGCCGGCAGAATAGGGGGAAACTACGAGCAGTACTTC.

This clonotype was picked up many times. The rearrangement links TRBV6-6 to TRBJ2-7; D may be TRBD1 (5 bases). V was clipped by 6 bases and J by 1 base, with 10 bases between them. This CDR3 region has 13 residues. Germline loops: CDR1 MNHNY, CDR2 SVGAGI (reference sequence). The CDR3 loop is CASSSRQSYEQYF. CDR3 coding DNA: TGTGCCAGCAGCTCAAGACAGTCCTACGAGCAGTACTTC.

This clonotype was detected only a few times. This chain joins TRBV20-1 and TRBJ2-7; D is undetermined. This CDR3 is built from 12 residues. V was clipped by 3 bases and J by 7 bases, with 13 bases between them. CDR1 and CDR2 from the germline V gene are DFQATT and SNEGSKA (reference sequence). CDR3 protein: CSARSVRLEQYF. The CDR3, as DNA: TGCAGTGCTAGGAGCGTTAGGCTGGAGCAGTACTTC.

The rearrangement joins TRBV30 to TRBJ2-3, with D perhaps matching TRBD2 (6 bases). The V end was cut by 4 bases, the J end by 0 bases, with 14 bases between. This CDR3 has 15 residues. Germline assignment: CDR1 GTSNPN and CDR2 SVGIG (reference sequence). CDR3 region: CAWNVAGGSTDTQYF. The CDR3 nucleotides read TGTGCCTGGAACGTGGCCGGGGGTAGCACAGATACGCAGTATTTT.

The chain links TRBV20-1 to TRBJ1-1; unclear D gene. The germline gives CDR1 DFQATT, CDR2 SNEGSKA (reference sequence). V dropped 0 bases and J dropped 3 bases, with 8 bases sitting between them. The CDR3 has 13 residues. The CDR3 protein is CSAREGMDTEAFF. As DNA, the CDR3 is TGCAGTGCTAGAGAGGGTATGGACACTGAAGCTTTCTTT.

The CDR3 nucleotides are TGCAGTGCTAGTCCCCTGGACGCCCGATTTTACGAGCAGTACTTC. Its protein is CSASPLDARFYEQYF. This chain uses TRBV20-1 with TRBJ2-7; D gene unclear. The germline CDR1 and CDR2 sequences are DFQATT and SNEGSKA (reference sequence). Trimming took 3 bases from V and 4 from J, leaving 19 bases between them. The CDR3 runs to 15 residues.

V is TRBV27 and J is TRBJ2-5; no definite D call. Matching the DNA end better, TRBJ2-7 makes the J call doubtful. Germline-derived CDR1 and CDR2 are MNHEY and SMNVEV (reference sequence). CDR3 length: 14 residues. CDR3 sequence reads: CASSLSIPPYEQYF. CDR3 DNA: TGTGCCAGCAGTTTATCAATTCCCCCTTACGAGCAGTACTTC.

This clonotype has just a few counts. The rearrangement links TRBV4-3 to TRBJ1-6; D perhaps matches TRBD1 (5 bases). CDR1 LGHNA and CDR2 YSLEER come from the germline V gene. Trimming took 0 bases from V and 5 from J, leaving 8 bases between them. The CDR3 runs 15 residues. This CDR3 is CASSQDREHNSPLHF. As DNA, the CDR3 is TGCGCCAGCAGCCAAGACAGGGAGCATAATTCACCCCTCCACTTT.

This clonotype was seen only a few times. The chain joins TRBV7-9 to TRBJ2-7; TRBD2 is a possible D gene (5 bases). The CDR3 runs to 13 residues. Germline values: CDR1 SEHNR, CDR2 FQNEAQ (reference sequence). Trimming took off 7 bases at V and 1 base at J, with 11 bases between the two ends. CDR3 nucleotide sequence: TGTGCCAGCAAACTAGAAAATTCCTACGAGCAGTACTTC. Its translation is CASKLENSYEQYF.

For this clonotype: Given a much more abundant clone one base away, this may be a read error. CDR3 nucleotides: TGTGCCAGCAGCCGATTGAGCGATTCACCCCCCCACTTT. The encoded protein is CASSRLSDSPPHF. The chain employs TRBV6-6 and TRBJ1-6; D not resolved. From germline, CDR1 is MNHNY and CDR2 SVGAGI (reference sequence). CDR3 length: 13 residues.

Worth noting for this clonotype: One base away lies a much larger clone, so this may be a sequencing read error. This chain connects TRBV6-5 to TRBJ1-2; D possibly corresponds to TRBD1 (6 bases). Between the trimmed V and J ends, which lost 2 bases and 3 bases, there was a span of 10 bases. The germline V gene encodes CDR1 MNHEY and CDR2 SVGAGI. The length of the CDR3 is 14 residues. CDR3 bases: TGTGCCAGCAGTTACGCCAGGGGCGACTATGGCTACACCTTC. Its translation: CASSYARGDYGYTF.

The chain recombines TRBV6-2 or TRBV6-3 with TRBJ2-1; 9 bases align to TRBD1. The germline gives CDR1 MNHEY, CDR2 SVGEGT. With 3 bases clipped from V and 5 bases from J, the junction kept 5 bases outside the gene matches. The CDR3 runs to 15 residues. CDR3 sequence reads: CASSYLGQGHNEQFF. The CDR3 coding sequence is TGTGCCAGCAGTTATCTGGGACAGGGCCACAATGAGCAGTTCTTC.

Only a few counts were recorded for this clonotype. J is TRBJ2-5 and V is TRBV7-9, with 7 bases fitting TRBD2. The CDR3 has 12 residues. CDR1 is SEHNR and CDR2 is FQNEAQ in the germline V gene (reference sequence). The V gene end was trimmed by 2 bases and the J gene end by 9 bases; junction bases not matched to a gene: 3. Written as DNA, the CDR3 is TGTGCCAGCAGCTTAAAAGGGAGGGCCCAGTACTTC. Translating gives CASSLKGRAQYF. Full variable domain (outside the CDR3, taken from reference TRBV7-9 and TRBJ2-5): DTGVSQNPRHKITKRGQNVTFRCDPISEHNRLYWYRQTLGQGPEFLTYFQNEAQLEKSRLLSDRFSAERPKGSFSTLEIQRTEQGDSAMYLCASSLKGRAQYFGPGTRLLVL.

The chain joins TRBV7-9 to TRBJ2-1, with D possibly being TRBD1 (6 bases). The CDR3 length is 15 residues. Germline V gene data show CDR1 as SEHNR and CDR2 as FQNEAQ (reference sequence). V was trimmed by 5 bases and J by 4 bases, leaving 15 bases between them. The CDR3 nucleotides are TGTGCCAGCAGCCTCCTGGGCAGGGGATACAATGAGCAGTTCTTC. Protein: CASSLLGRGYNEQFF.

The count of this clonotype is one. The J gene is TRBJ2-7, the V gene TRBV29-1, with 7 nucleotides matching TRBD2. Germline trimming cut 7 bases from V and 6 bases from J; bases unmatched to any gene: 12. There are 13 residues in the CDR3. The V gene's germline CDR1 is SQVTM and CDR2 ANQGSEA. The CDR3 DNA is TGCAGCGCAAACCCTAGCGGTGCCTCCGAGCAGTACTTC. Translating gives CSANPSGASEQYF.

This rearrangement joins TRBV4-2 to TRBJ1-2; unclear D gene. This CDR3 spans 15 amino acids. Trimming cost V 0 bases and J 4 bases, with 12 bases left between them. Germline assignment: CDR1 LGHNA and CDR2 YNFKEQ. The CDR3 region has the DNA TGTGCCAGCAGCCAAGATTCCGAGCGCCTCTATGGCTACACCTTC. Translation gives CASSQDSERLYGYTF.

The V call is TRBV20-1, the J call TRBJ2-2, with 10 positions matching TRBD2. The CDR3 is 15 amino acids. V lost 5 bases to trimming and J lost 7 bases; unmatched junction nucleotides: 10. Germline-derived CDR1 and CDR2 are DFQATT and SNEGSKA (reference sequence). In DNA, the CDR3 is TGCAGTGCTTCACCCCCTAGCGGGAGCGGCGGGGAGCTGTTTTTT. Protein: CSASPPSGSGGELFF.

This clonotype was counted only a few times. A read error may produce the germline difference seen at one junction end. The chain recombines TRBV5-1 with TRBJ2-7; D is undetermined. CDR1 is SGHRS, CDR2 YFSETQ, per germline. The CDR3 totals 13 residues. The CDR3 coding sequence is TGCGCTAGCAGCTGGACCGGTATGAGCGAGCAGTACTTC. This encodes CASSWTGMSEQYF. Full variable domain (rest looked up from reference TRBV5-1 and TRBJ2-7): KAGVTQTPRYLIKTRGQQVTLSCSPISGHRSVSWYQQTPGQGLQFLFEYFSETQRNKGNFPGRFSGRQFSNSRSEMNVSTLELGDSALYLCASSWTGMSEQYFGPGTRLTVT.

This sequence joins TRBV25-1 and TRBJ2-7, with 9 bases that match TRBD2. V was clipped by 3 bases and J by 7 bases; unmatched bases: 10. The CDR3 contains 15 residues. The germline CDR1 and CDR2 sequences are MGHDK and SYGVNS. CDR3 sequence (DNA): TGTGCCAGCAGTGACAGTAGCGGGGGTTACAATGAGCAGTACTTC. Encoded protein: CASSDSSGGYNEQYF.

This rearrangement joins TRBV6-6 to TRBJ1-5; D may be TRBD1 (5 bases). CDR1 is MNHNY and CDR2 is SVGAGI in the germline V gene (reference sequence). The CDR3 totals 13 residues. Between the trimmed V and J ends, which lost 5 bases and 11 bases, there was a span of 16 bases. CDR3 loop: CASSGGLGETQHF. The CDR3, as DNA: TGTGCCAGCAGTGGAGGCCTAGGGGAGACCCAGCATTTT.

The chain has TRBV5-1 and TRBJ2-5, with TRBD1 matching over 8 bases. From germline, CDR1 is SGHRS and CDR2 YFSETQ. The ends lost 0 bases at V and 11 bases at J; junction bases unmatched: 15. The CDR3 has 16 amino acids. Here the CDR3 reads CASSLGGTGNYNEQYF. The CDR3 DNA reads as TGCGCCAGCAGCTTGGGTGGGACAGGTAACTACAATGAGCAGTACTTC.

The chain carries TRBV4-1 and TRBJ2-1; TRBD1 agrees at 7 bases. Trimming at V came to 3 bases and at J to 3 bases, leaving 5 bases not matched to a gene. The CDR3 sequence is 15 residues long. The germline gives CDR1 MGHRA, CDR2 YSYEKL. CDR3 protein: CASSHLTGNYNEQFF. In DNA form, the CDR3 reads TGCGCCAGCAGCCACCTGACAGGGAACTACAATGAGCAGTTCTTC.

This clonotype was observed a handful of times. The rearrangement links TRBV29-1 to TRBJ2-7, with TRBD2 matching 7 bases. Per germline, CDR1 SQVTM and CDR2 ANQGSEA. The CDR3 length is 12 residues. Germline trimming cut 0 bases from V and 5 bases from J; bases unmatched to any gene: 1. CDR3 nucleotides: TGCAGCGTTGAAGATGGGGGGGACGAGCAGTACTTC. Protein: CSVEDGGDEQYF.

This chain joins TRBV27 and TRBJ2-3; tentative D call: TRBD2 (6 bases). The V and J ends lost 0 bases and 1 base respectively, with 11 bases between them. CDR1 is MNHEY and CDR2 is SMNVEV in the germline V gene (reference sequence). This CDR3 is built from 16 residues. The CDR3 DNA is TGTGCCAGCAGTTTATCAAGCTGGGGGGGCACAGATACGCAGTATTTT. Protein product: CASSLSSWGGTDTQYF.

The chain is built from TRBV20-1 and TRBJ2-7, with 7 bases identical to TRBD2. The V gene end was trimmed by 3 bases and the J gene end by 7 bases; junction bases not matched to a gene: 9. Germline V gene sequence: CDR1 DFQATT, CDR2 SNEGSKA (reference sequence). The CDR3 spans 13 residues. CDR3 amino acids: CSARRGLSNEQYF. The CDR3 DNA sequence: TGCAGTGCTAGGCGGGGGTTGTCAAATGAGCAGTACTTC.

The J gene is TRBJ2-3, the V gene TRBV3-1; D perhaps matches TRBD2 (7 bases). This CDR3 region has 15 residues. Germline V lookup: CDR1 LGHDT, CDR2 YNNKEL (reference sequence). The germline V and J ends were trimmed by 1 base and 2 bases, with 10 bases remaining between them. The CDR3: CASSQAGGFTDTQYF. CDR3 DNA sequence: TGTGCCAGCAGCCAAGCGGGGGGCTTCACAGATACGCAGTATTTT.

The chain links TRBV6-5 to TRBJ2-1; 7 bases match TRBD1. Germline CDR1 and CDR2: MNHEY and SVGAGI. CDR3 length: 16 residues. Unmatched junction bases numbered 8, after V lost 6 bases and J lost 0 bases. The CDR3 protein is CASSRTGDSSYNEQFF. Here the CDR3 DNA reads TGTGCCAGCAGCCGAACAGGGGACAGCTCCTACAATGAGCAGTTCTTC.

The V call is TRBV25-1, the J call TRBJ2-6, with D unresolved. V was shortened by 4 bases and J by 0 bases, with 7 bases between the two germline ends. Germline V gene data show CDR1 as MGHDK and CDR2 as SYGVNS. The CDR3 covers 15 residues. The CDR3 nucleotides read TGTGCCAGCAGTGCTTTTAACTCTGGGGCCAACGTCCTGACTTTC. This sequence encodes CASSAFNSGANVLTF.

In nucleotides, the CDR3 is TGTGCCAGCAGAGGGGTGGGGGGGGCGTATAATGAGCAGTTCTTC. It translates to CASRGVGGAYNEQFF. J is TRBJ2-1 and V is TRBV6-2 or TRBV6-3; tentative D call: TRBD2 (7 bases). CDR1 and CDR2 (germline): MNHEY, SVGEGT. The CDR3 contains 15 residues. The V end lost 6 bases, the J end lost 7 bases, and 19 bases lay between the germline ends.